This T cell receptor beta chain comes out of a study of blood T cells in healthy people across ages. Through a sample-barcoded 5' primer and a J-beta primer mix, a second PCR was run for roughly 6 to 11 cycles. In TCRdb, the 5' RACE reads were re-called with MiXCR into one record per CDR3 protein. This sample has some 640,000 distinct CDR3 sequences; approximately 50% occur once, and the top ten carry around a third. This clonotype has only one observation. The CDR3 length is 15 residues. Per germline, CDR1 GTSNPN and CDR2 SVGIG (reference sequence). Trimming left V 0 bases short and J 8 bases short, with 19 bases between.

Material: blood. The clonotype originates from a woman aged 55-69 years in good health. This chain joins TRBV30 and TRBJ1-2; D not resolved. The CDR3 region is CAWSVGGINSRGYTF. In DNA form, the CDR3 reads TGTGCCTGGAGTGTGGGCGGGATCAACTCGCGGGGCTACACCTTC.